This entry lists 26 T cell receptor beta chains sequenced from one sample in a study of T cells after yellow fever vaccination. One entry per CDR3 protein, called by TCRdb with MiXCR from the 5' RACE reads. The table lists 120,000 or so distinct CDR3 sequences, approximately 8.4% of them singletons. This specimen consisted of CD8+ T cells sorted from PBMCs, obtained on the day of the yellow fever booster vaccination. These receptor sequences come from a man younger than 35 who received the YFV17D yellow fever vaccine.

About this clonotype itself: A read error may produce the germline difference seen at one junction end. The rearrangement uses TRBV12-3 or TRBV12-4 and TRBJ2-3; no clear D gene. CDR3 size: 14 residues. CDR3 in amino acids: CASSFTGLSETQYF. CDR3 nucleotides: TGTGCCAGCAGTTTTACCGGGTTGAGTGAGACGCAGTATTTC.

This clonotype was seen a handful of times. The genes are TRBV13 and TRBJ2-2; D possibly corresponds to TRBD2 (6 bases). Germline lookup yields CDR1 PRHDT and CDR2 FYEKMQ (reference sequence). CDR3 length equals 14 residues. V was pared by 5 bases and J by 8 bases, with 15 bases between. In DNA form, the CDR3 reads TGTGCCAGCAGCGCGGGGACTTTACGAGGGGAGCTGTTTTTT. Residues: CASSAGTLRGELFF.

The chain couples TRBV5-1 to TRBJ1-2; no clear D. The CDR3 is 13 amino acids. Germline-derived CDR1 and CDR2 are SGHRS and YFSETQ. V dropped 0 bases and J dropped 8 bases, with 11 bases sitting between them. In DNA, the CDR3 is TGCGCCAGCAGCTTGGCTGTGGACCTGGGCTACACCTTC. This encodes CASSLAVDLGYTF.

In its sample, this clonotype was seen a few times. The J gene is TRBJ2-3, the V gene TRBV12-3 or TRBV12-4, with D perhaps given as TRBD1 or TRBD2 (7 bases each). This CDR3 region has 14 residues. Trimming cost V 6 bases and J 6 bases, with 16 bases left between them. This CDR3 reads CASRWEGAIDTQYF. The CDR3 nucleotides read TGTGCCAGCAGGTGGGAGGGGGCGATTGATACGCAGTATTTT.

The chain combines TRBV19 with TRBJ2-3, with a tentative D call TRBD1 (5 bases). V lost 5 bases to trimming and J lost 3 bases, with 18 bases between them. Germline loops: CDR1 LNHDA, CDR2 SQIVND (reference sequence). The CDR3 sequence is 16 residues long. This CDR3 is CASSDHWAGLTDTQYF. The CDR3 DNA is TGTGCCAGTAGTGACCACTGGGCAGGGCTGACAGATACGCAGTATTTT. Complete variable domain (other parts from reference TRBV19 and TRBJ2-3): DGGITQSPKYLFRKEGQNVTLSCEQNLNHDAMYWYRQDPGQGLRLIYYSQIVNDFQKGDIAEGYSVSREKKESFPLTVTSAQKNPTAFYLCASSDHWAGLTDTQYFGPGTRLTVL.

This chain connects TRBV6-2 or TRBV6-3 to TRBJ2-4; TRBD2 agrees at 9 bases. V trimming: 1 base; J trimming: 3 bases; junction bases outside the gene matches: 4. The CDR3 has 16 amino acids. CDR1 MNHEY and CDR2 SVGEGT come from the germline V gene. CDR3 loop: CASSYFLAGFKNIQYF. The CDR3 DNA reads as TGTGCCAGCAGTTACTTTCTAGCGGGGTTCAAAAACATTCAGTACTTC.

This clonotype occurred many times. This chain uses TRBV14 with TRBJ2-3; TRBD2 matches 10 bases. CDR3 length: 17 amino acids. Germline V gene sequence: CDR1 SGHDN, CDR2 FVKESK. J was trimmed by 1 base and V by 2 bases; bases with no gene match: 6. CDR3 protein: CASSQSTGTSGTDTQYF. The DNA for the CDR3 is TGTGCCAGCAGCCAATCCACCGGGACTAGCGGCACAGATACGCAGTATTTT.

This clonotype showed up just a few times. The DNA for the CDR3 is TGTGCCAGCAGCGCAGGGGGTATTGGGTCCTACAATGAGCAGTTCTTC. Its protein is CASSAGGIGSYNEQFF. The chain has TRBV6-4 and TRBJ2-1; 7 bases fit TRBD1. Germline loops: CDR1 MRHNA, CDR2 SNTAGT. The CDR3 sequence is 16 residues long. Trimming took 6 bases from V and 1 from J; bases not matched to a gene: 9.

This clonotype occurred a few times. The chain links TRBV27 to TRBJ2-2; D possibly corresponds to TRBD2 (7 bases). Germline values: CDR1 MNHEY, CDR2 SMNVEV (reference sequence). The CDR3 extends over 18 amino acids. V lost 8 bases and J lost 0, with 22 bases in between. The CDR3 protein is CASLAGAMLPSNTGELFF. CDR3 nucleotides: TGTGCCAGCCTGGCGGGGGCGATGCTACCATCGAACACCGGGGAGCTGTTTTTT.

The table lists this clonotype with many counts. V gene TRBV11-2 combines with J gene TRBJ2-2; no clear D gene. Trimming removed 4 bases from V and 5 bases from J, with 8 bases in between. Germline V gene lookup returns CDR1 SGHAT and CDR2 FQNNGV. The CDR3 has 13 residues. CDR3 sequence reads: CASSSVLTGELFF. DNA for the CDR3: TGTGCCAGCAGCTCGGTCTTGACCGGGGAGCTGTTTTTT.

For the CDR3, the DNA is TGTGCCTGGAGTGAACGGGCCTACGAGCAGTACTTC. It codes for CAWSERAYEQYF. The gene calls are TRBV30 and TRBJ2-7, with D unresolved. The CDR3 has 12 residues. With 1 base removed from V and 2 bases from J, the gap between germline ends came to 6 bases. CDR1 is GTSNPN, CDR2 SVGIG, per germline (reference sequence).

This chain uses TRBV5-1 with TRBJ2-7, with D tentatively TRBD1 (6 bases). Germline CDR1 and CDR2: SGHRS and YFSETQ. The CDR3 sequence is 15 residues long. V was pared by 4 bases and J by 3 bases, with 17 bases between. CDR3 in amino acids: CASSVRQEGHYEQYF. The CDR3 DNA reads TGCGCCAGCAGCGTACGACAGGAAGGACACTACGAGCAGTACTTC.

This clonotype showed up just a few times. V gene TRBV7-2 combines with J gene TRBJ2-3, with D unresolved. This CDR3 comprises 15 residues. CDR1 is SGHTA and CDR2 is FQGNSA in the germline V gene. Trimming left V 7 bases short and J 10 bases short, with 24 bases between. The CDR3 spells CASIPLVPLRSAQYF. CDR3 coding DNA: TGTGCCAGCATTCCCTTGGTGCCTTTGAGAAGTGCGCAGTATTTT.

This chain uses TRBV5-1 with TRBJ1-1; TRBD1 agrees at 8 bases. This CDR3 is built from 15 residues. Per the germline V gene, CDR1 is SGHRS and CDR2 is YFSETQ. After removal of 4 bases from V and 2 bases from J, the junction contained 7 bases not matched to a gene. CDR3 nucleotide sequence: TGCGCCAGCAGCCCGGGCAGGGGGCTTAACACTGAAGCTTTCTTT. Protein: CASSPGRGLNTEAFF.

V is TRBV6-2 or TRBV6-3 and J is TRBJ2-5, with 10 nucleotides matching TRBD1. V lost 4 bases, J lost 4 bases, and 3 bases stayed unmatched. The CDR3 spans 14 residues. Germline V gives CDR1 MNHEY, CDR2 SVGEGT. The DNA of the CDR3 is TGTGCCAGCAGTTTATGGACAGGGGGAGAGACCCAGTACTTC. Protein: CASSLWTGGETQYF.

This clonotype was seen repeatedly, ten times or more. The genes are TRBV5-8 and TRBJ2-3, with no clear D. Trimming pared 3 bases from V and 3 bases from J, leaving 17 bases between. The CDR3 totals 16 residues. In germline, CDR1 is SGHTS, CDR2 YDEGEE. CDR3 protein: CASSSPRAVWTDTQYF. The CDR3 DNA sequence: TGTGCCAGCAGCTCGCCCCGGGCAGTCTGGACAGATACGCAGTATTTT.

The chain carries TRBV12-3 or TRBV12-4 and TRBJ2-2, with 7 bases identical to TRBD1. Trimming cost V 8 bases and J 4 bases; bases outside gene matches: 13. The CDR3 totals 16 residues. The CDR3 sequence: CASPPSGDRATGELFF. For the CDR3, the DNA is TGTGCCAGCCCTCCATCCGGAGACAGGGCCACCGGGGAGCTGTTTTTT.

This clonotype was recorded many times. The V gene is TRBV29-1, the J gene TRBJ2-7; perhaps D is TRBD1 or TRBD2 (6 bases each). V dropped 4 bases and J dropped 0 bases, with 10 bases sitting between them. Per the germline V gene, CDR1 is SQVTM and CDR2 is ANQGSEA. The CDR3 length is 13 residues. The CDR3 sequence is CSVGRGLSYEQYF. The CDR3 DNA sequence: TGCAGCGTTGGACGGGGGCTCTCCTACGAGCAGTACTTC.

CDR3 in DNA: TGTGCCAGCAGCAAAGTGGGACCGCATCCAGATACGCAGTATTTT. Amino acid sequence: CASSKVGPHPDTQYF. V gene TRBV28 combines with J gene TRBJ2-3, with D perhaps TRBD1 or TRBD2 (5 bases each). The CDR3 is 15 amino acids. With 6 bases removed from V and 4 bases from J, the gap between germline ends came to 17 bases. Germline-derived CDR1 and CDR2 are MDHEN and SYDVKM.

In its sample, this clonotype was seen many times. CDR3 sequence (DNA): TGTGCCAGCAGCTCGACCGGGACTGAATTCTACGAGCAGTACGTC. Residues: CASSSTGTEFYEQYV. This chain connects TRBV7-2 to TRBJ2-7; D may be TRBD2 (6 bases). The CDR3 runs 15 residues. Trimming pared 4 bases from V and 3 bases from J, leaving 16 bases between. The germline CDR1 and CDR2 sequences are SGHTA and FQGNSA.

This clonotype was counted only a few times. V and J are TRBV6-2 or TRBV6-3 and TRBJ1-5; D possibly corresponds to TRBD1 (5 bases). Trimming stripped 4 bases from V and 7 bases from J, with 11 bases between. Germline V gene data show CDR1 as MNHEY and CDR2 as SVGEGT. The CDR3 has 13 amino acids. Here the CDR3 reads CASSSGGEQPQHF. The DNA for the CDR3 is TGTGCCAGCAGTTCGGGGGGAGAACAGCCCCAGCATTTT.

V is TRBV6-1 and J is TRBJ1-1; D is undetermined. This CDR3 contains 12 residues. Germline assignment: CDR1 MNHNS and CDR2 SASEGT. V shed 8 bases and J shed 6 bases, with 13 bases lying between them. Written as DNA, the CDR3 is TGTGCCAGCCTCATCGGACGGGCTGAAGCTTTCTTT. Encoded protein: CASLIGRAEAFF.

CDR3 DNA: TGTGCCAGCAGCTACTCTTGGGAAGCTTTCTTT. Residues: CASSYSWEAFF. This chain links TRBV7-8 with TRBJ1-1, with D hard to call. Germline V gene sequence: CDR1 SGHVS, CDR2 FQNEAQ. V dropped 4 bases and J dropped 8 bases, with 8 bases sitting between them. This CDR3 spans 11 amino acids.

A few counts support this clonotype. The chain recombines TRBV7-8 with TRBJ2-3, with 8 bases that match TRBD1. Germline loops: CDR1 SGHVS, CDR2 FQNEAQ. V lost 5 bases, J lost 0 bases, and 4 bases stayed unmatched. This CDR3 is 15 amino acids long. The DNA of the CDR3 is TGTGCCAGCAGCCACCGGACAGGGAGCACAGATACGCAGTATTTT. Its protein is CASSHRTGSTDTQYF. Drawing the rest from reference TRBV7-8 and TRBJ2-3, the complete variable domain is GAGVSQSPRYKVAKRGQDVALRCDPISGHVSLFWYQQALGQGPEFLTYFQNEAQLDKSGLPSDRFFAERPEGSVSTLKIQRTQQEDSAVYLCASSHRTGSTDTQYFGPGTRLTVL.

The V call is TRBV4-1, the J call TRBJ2-1; D may be TRBD2 (6 bases). The V end was cut by 4 bases, the J end by 10 bases, with 23 bases between. Per the germline V gene, CDR1 is MGHRA and CDR2 is YSYEKL. This CDR3 has 16 amino acids. The CDR3 DNA is TGCGCCAGCAGCCCCGCCCGGGGGAGGCATACAGACGAGCAGTTCTTC. Protein product: CASSPARGRHTDEQFF.

V gene TRBV9 combines with J gene TRBJ1-2; no clear D. The germline gives CDR1 SGDLS, CDR2 YYNGEE. The CDR3 is 14 residues long. V was trimmed by 2 bases and J by 7 bases, leaving 15 bases between them. The CDR3 bases are TGTGCCAGCAGCGTGGGAGGCGGCGACTCTGGCTACACCTTC. It is translated as CASSVGGGDSGYTF.